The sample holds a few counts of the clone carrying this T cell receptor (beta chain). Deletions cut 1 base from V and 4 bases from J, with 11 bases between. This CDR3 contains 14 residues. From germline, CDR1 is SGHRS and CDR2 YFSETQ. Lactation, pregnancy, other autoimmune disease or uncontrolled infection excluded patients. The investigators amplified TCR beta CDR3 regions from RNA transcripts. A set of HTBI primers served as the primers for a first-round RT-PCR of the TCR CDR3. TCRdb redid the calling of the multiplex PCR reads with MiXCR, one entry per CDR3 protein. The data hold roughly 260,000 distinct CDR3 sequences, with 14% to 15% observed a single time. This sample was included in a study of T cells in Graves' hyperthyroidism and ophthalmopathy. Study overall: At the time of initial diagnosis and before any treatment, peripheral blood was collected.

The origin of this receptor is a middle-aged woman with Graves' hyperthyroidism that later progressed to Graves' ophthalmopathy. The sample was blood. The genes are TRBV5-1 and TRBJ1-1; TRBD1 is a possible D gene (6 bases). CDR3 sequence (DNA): TGCGCCAGCAGCTTGCAGGGGTCTGGCACTGAAGCTTTCTTT. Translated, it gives CASSLQGSGTEAFF.